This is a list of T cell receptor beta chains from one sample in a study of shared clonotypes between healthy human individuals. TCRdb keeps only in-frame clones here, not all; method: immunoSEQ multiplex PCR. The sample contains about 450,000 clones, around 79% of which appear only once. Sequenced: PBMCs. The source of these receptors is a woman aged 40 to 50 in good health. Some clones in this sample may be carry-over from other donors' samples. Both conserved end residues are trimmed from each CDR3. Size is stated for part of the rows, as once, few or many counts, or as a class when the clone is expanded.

CDR3: ASSPQMSDWHNEQF
size: NA
V: TRBV7-6

CDR3: ASSEWGGANTEAF
size: NA
V: TRBV2

CDR3: ASSLYTGEQF
size: NA
V: TRBV5-8

CDR3: ASSSQGSYNEQF
size: NA
V: TRBV7-2

CDR3: ASNPDRAGTEAF
size: NA
V: TRBV2

CDR3: ASSSSGSATYEQY
size: NA
V: TRBV27

CDR3: ASSLARQGGKPQH
size: NA
V: TRBV7-8

CDR3: ASSGGGEAVIYSNQPQH
size: NA
V: TRBV6-1

CDR3: ASKIAGGPDNEQF
size: NA
V: TRBV4-2

CDR3: ASSVGVTDTQY
size: NA
V: TRBV9

CDR3: ASSKGRASGMADYEQY
size: once
V: TRBV21-1

CDR3: ASSLNTEAF
size: few
V: TRBV5-6

CDR3: ASRPGFRGPVYNEQF
size: once
V: TRBV7-9

CDR3: ATRRGTSEKLF
size: NA
V: TRBV6-5

CDR3: ASTWEQGEQY
size: NA
V: TRBV5-1

CDR3: ASSGASGSHNEQF
size: NA
V: TRBV9

CDR3: ATASPYSYEQY
size: NA
V: TRBV5-8

CDR3: ASSLGGGGEQF
size: NA
V: TRBV11-2

CDR3: ACGQPGEQF
size: NA
V: TRBV30

CDR3: AWSGARRNQPQH
size: NA
V: TRBV30

CDR3: ASSLRYRDPGNTIY
size: once
V: TRBV28

CDR3: ASSGVSGRTDTQY
size: NA
V: TRBV2

CDR3: AWSVTGTEPYEQY
size: NA
V: TRBV30

CDR3: AWSVGGGGYT
size: NA
V: TRBV30

CDR3: ASSAYSRGTGELF
size: NA
V: TRBV9

CDR3: ASSVEPGQHYGYT
size: NA
V: TRBV9

CDR3: ASSLMEGREGGYT
size: NA
V: TRBV28

CDR3: ASTTRGTRWEQY
size: NA
V: TRBV10-2

CDR3: ATSRTPSGQGGSQY
size: NA
V: TRBV15

CDR3: ASSLRPIIRSNYGYT
size: NA
V: TRBV7-2

CDR3: ASSQEPGLAGGWQF
size: NA
V: TRBV4-2

CDR3: ASSQGGRDSSYEQY
size: NA
V: TRBV4-1

CDR3: ASRSQGREAF
size: few
V: TRBV28

CDR3: ASSLGIDETQY
size: NA
V: TRBV18

CDR3: ASSVGGASMNTEAF
size: NA
V: TRBV2

CDR3: ASSLGQGLYEQY
size: NA
V: TRBV11-2

CDR3: ASSLSGYGTEAF
size: NA
V: TRBV11-3

CDR3: ASSPSSGGYNEQF
size: NA
V: TRBV7-3

CDR3: ASSLGTSGTTEQY
size: NA
V: TRBV27

CDR3: ASTNRGMNTEAF
size: NA
V: TRBV19

CDR3: ASSPRLAGGHNEQF
size: NA
V: TRBV18

CDR3: ASSQDLRGLEKLF
size: NA
V: TRBV4-3

CDR3: ASSLGAARETQY
size: NA
V: TRBV7-9

CDR3: ASSQGTGSDYEQY
size: once
V: TRBV4-3

CDR3: AWSDRYEQY
size: NA
V: TRBV30

CDR3: ASSVYRGNTEAF
size: NA
V: TRBV6-1

CDR3: ASSQEREVGEKLF
size: NA
V: TRBV4-3

CDR3: ASSPRDRGREKLF
size: NA
V: TRBV7-8

CDR3: ASGLAGLYEQY
size: NA
V: TRBV7-2

CDR3: ASSKVLDRGRRTDTQY
size: NA
V: TRBV21-1